This TCR beta chain derives from a study of beta chain features in type 1 diabetes. Study-wide context: Researchers looked at roughly 110 million sorted cells across all samples.

Note on this clone: Its antigen remains unknown.

Study-level results: Shorter TCRB CDR3s, moderately but significantly so, were found in Type 1 diabetes patients in all four CD4+ subsets. Healthy donors had naive, central memory and Treg TCRB repertoires that appeared less similar than those seen among patients.

V gave up 1 base and J gave up 0 bases; unmatched junction bases: 2. The length of the CDR3 is 15 residues. Germline V gene data show CDR1 as SGHTA and CDR2 as FQGNSA. Expressed TCRB transcripts were sequenced after all isolated RNA was converted to cDNA. Method: immunoSEQ multiplex PCR; TCRdb's copy keeps in-frame clones and lacks some. The sample has 300,000 to 400,000 clones; less than 15% are singletons. Every participating donor gave one draw, a heparinised blood sample averaging about 120 mL. The sample was naive CD4+ T cells from blood. The chain uses TRBV7-2 and TRBJ2-7; 8 positions match TRBD1. The sequence was obtained from a woman aged 18 to 35 with type 1 diabetes. In nucleotides, the CDR3 is TGTGCCAGCAGCTTAGGGACAGGGAGCTCCTACGAGCAGTACTTC. Protein: CASSLGTGSSYEQYF. The full variable domain, its missing parts supplied by reference TRBV7-2 and TRBJ2-7, is GAGVSQSPSNKVTEKGKDVELRCDPISGHTALYWYRQSLGQGLEFLIYFQGNSAPDKSGLPSDRFSAERTGGSVSTLTIQRTQQEDSAVYLCASSLGTGSSYEQYFGPGTRLTVT.